These T cell receptor beta chains were read from a single sample in a study of post-analysis software for immune sequencing data. MiXCR, applied by TCRdb to the PCR reads, yields one record per CDR3 protein. The repertoire holds hundreds of thousands of distinct CDR3 sequences, with about 60% as singletons. Material for sequencing was blood. Source of these receptors: a girl between 2 and 10 years old with multiple sclerosis. The CDR3 runs from the conserved cysteine through the conserved F or W. D genes are given only for firm matches. Expanded clones get a size class; other rows say once, few or many, or leave the size out.

v_gene	j_gene	d_gene	abundance	CDR3nt	CDR3aa
TRBV29-1	TRBJ2-1	TRBD2	once	TGCAGCGTTGAAAGGATAGCGGGGACCCCCAATGAGCAGTTCTTC	CSVERIAGTPNEQFF
TRBV5-5	TRBJ2-5	.	.	TGTGCCAGCAGCACAAAGATATTGGAGATGGGTGAGACCCAGTACTTC	CASSTKILEMGETQYF
TRBV7-9	TRBJ2-5	.	.	TGTGCCAGCAGCCGGACCAGGGGACTTCAAGAGACCCAGTACTTC	CASSRTRGLQETQYF
TRBV6-6	TRBJ1-1	.	.	TGTGCCAGCAGTTACGTCCCCGAGAACACTGAAGCTTTCTTT	CASSYVPENTEAFF
TRBV20-1	TRBJ1-2	.	.	TGCAGTGCTAGACTCAGGGGAGGCGATGGCTACACCTTC	CSARLRGGDGYTF
TRBV20-1	TRBJ2-7	TRBD1	few	TGCAGTGTCGGGACAGGGGGCAGATACGAGCAGTACTTC	CSVGTGGRYEQYF
TRBV2	TRBJ2-3	TRBD1	.	TGTGCCAGCAGTGCAGGGACAGGGGGAGATACGCAGTATTTT	CASSAGTGGDTQYF
TRBV15	TRBJ2-1	TRBD1	once	TGTGCCACCAGCCCGGCCGGACAGGGGGACAATGAGCAGTTCTTC	CATSPAGQGDNEQFF
TRBV20-1	TRBJ1-5	TRBD1	.	TGCAGTGCTAGTTCGGACAGGGCGGATCAGCCCCAGCATTTT	CSASSDRADQPQHF
TRBV11-2	TRBJ2-5	TRBD1	.	TGTGCCAGCAGCGATAAAACAGGGGCGTACGGGGAAGTGACCCAGTACTTC	CASSDKTGAYGEVTQYF
TRBV13	TRBJ2-7	TRBD2	few	TGTGCCAGCGAGAGGACTAGCGGGAGATTCTACGAGCAGTACTTC	CASERTSGRFYEQYF
TRBV27	TRBJ2-7	TRBD2	once	TGTGCCAGCACTTCAAGCGGGAGGGACGAGCAGTACTTC	CASTSSGRDEQYF
TRBV7-9	TRBJ2-7	.	.	TGTGCCAGCAGCCCCCTCGGGGGCAGGGAGGGCGAGCAGTACTTC	CASSPLGGREGEQYF
TRBV20-1	TRBJ2-1	.	few	TGCAGTGCTAGAGAGGGAAGGGTCCGAGGTGAGCAGTTCTTC	CSAREGRVRGEQFF
TRBV20-1	TRBJ2-5	.	.	TGCAGTGCTAGAGGAGGGGGACAAGAGACCCAGTACTTC	CSARGGGQETQYF
TRBV25-1	TRBJ2-1	.	few	TGTGCCAGCAGTGGATCTCAATCCCCTTACAATGAGCAGTTCTTC	CASSGSQSPYNEQFF
TRBV11-2	TRBJ2-3	TRBD2	.	TGTGCCAGCAGTCCGAAGGTGGCGGGAGGCACAGATACGCAGTATTTT	CASSPKVAGGTDTQYF
TRBV9	TRBJ2-5	TRBD2	once	TGTGCCAGCAGCGCTGGGACTAGCAATAGGGAGACCCAGTACTTC	CASSAGTSNRETQYF
TRBV18	TRBJ1-2	TRBD1	.	TGTGCCAGCTCACCGACAGGGAGGGTTAACTATGGCTACACCTTC	CASSPTGRVNYGYTF
TRBV6-1	TRBJ2-3	TRBD2	.	TGTGCCAGCAGTGCGGGACTAGCGGGAGCTACAGATACGCAGTATTTT	CASSAGLAGATDTQYF
TRBV5-1	TRBJ2-5	.	.	TGCGCCAGCAGCATGACAGGCGTCAAAGAGACCCAGTACTTC	CASSMTGVKETQYF
TRBV27	TRBJ2-7	TRBD2	.	TGTGCCAGCAGTTTAAGGTTCGGGGGGATATACGAGCAGTACTTC	CASSLRFGGIYEQYF
TRBV5-1	TRBJ2-3	.	.	TGCGCCAGCAGCGACAGGTCACGAGCGTCAGATACGCAGTATTTT	CASSDRSRASDTQYF
TRBV5-1	TRBJ2-1	TRBD2	few	TGCGCCAGCAGCTTGGCAGGGGCTAGCGGGTACAATGAGCAGTTCTTC	CASSLAGASGYNEQFF
TRBV29-1	TRBJ2-1	TRBD2	.	TGCAGCGTAAGGACTAGCGGGAAATATGAGCAGTTCTTC	CSVRTSGKYEQFF
TRBV6-2/TRBV6-3	TRBJ2-5	.	.	TGTGCCAGCAGTTACGGGGAGCGGAAGGGGACCCAGTACTTC	CASSYGERKGTQYF
TRBV12-3/TRBV12-4	TRBJ2-3	.	few	TGTGCCAGCAGCGGTCAATTTACCACAGATACGCAGTATTTT	CASSGQFTTDTQYF
TRBV6-1	TRBJ2-7	TRBD2	.	TGTGCCAGCACCCTGACTAGCGGGGGAATAAGCGAGCAGTACTTC	CASTLTSGGISEQYF
TRBV10-3	TRBJ2-5	TRBD1	few	TGTGCCATCAGTGCAGGGGGCTTGGAGACCCAGTACTTC	CAISAGGLETQYF
TRBV4-3	TRBJ1-1	.	once	TGCGCCAGCACCAACACCCTCAGGGACACTGAAGCTTTCTTT	CASTNTLRDTEAFF
TRBV7-7	TRBJ2-1	.	.	TGTGCTAGCAGCTTAGGCGTTGACGGCTGGGATGAGCAGTTCTTC	CASSLGVDGWDEQFF
TRBV5-6	TRBJ1-2	.	.	TGTGCCAGCAGCCATGACAGGAGTTATGGCTACACCTTC	CASSHDRSYGYTF
TRBV5-1	TRBJ2-7	TRBD1	.	TGCGCCAGCAGCTCAAGAAAAGCCTTCGGGACAGTTATCTACGAGCAGTACTTC	CASSSRKAFGTVIYEQYF
TRBV5-1	TRBJ2-3	.	few	TGCGCCAGTTCTAGGGATGAGTGGACAGATACGCAGTATTTT	CASSRDEWTDTQYF
TRBV6-5	TRBJ2-3	TRBD1	.	TGTGCCAGCAGTTACGGGGCCCCGGGACAGGGGTTCACAGATACGCAGTATTTT	CASSYGAPGQGFTDTQYF
TRBV13	TRBJ2-5	TRBD1	.	TGTGCCAGCAGTTACCACCCACCGGGACAGGGGAGCGGGGAGCAGTACTTC	CASSYHPPGQGSGEQYF
TRBV28	TRBJ2-5	.	.	TGTGCCAGCAGTTTTGGGGGATTGGAGACCCAGTACTTC	CASSFGGLETQYF
TRBV10-3	TRBJ1-2	.	once	TGTGCCATCAGTGAAGGCGGAAGAAACTTCTATGGCTACACCTTC	CAISEGGRNFYGYTF
TRBV7-3	TRBJ2-3	.	.	TGTGCCAGCAGGAGCGACCAGGGTGGTGATACGCAGTATTTT	CASRSDQGGDTQYF
TRBV7-9	TRBJ2-3	TRBD1	.	TGTGCCAGCCCCACAGGGGGTTCTAGCACAGATACGCAGTATTTT	CASPTGGSSTDTQYF
TRBV7-9	TRBJ2-1	.	.	TGTGCCAGCAGCGGGGCGGTTTACAATGAGCAGTTCTTC	CASSGAVYNEQFF
TRBV5-1	TRBJ2-3	.	.	TGCGCCAGCAGCTCCCGGGACACCGATGGGACAGATACGCAGTATTTT	CASSSRDTDGTDTQYF
TRBV13	TRBJ2-1	TRBD2	.	TGTGCCAGCAGCTTAGTAGGTGGGCTAGCGGGATACAATGAGCAGTTCTTC	CASSLVGGLAGYNEQFF